This T cell receptor (beta chain) was documented in a study of T-cell reconstitution after alpha-beta-depleted transplantation in children listed by TCRdb under 2016. Regarding the complete study: Using TCR repertoire profiling, the study followed T-cell immune reconstitution in a quantitative way in children after TCRalphabeta/CD19-depleted allogeneic hematopoietic cell transplantation. General study outcomes and caveats: About two months after transplant, the apparently early recovery of alphabetaT-cell counts reportedly depended on just several hundred clones that had expanded rapidly and came from non-depleted graft cells. Hyperexpanded clone frequencies declined over subsequent months; after one year, T-cell counts and TCRbeta diversity were mostly attributed to newly produced T cells. In some patients, the high TCRbeta diversity seen at day 60 was put down to recipient T cells and intrathymic progenitors that had survived conditioning.

The sample's treatment or condition label, in plain terms: allogeneic hematopoietic cell transplantation with graft depleted of TCRalphabeta T cells and CD19 B cells. Transplant recipients were children who received TCRalphabeta/CD19-depleted allogeneic hematopoietic cell grafts. This clonotype was observed at least ten times. What this receptor recognizes is not known. Base qualities are not at hand, and no much larger clone is one base apart. Receptor amplification or capture employed PCR. Sequencing used an Illumina HiSeq 2500. TCR library preparation used molecular barcoding, with unique molecular identifiers applied to normalize quantification of the TCRbeta repertoire. TCRdb reanalyzed the raw reads on its own, using fastp at Q25 for trimming and MiXCR for clone calling, and kept in-frame beta chains. Rows are combined by CDR3 protein, so each entry shows the most common genes and DNA. The sample contains approximately 500,000 distinct CDR3 sequences, roughly a tenth of them found a single time. The ten largest clonotypes hold around 2.2% of the sample.

After removal of 4 bases from V and 0 bases from J, the junction retains 11 bases not matched to a gene. The CDR3 contains 16 residues, cysteine and phenylalanine counted. The CDR3 DNA has 48 bases and is translated from base 1. CDR1 and CDR2, looked up from the germline V gene (reference sequence), are DFQATT and SNEGSKA. This specimen was PBMCs, taken before TCRalphabeta/CD19-depleted stem cell transplant. The V and J segments used are TRBV20-1 and TRBJ2-7; 8 of the junction bases match TRBD1. The TCR comes from a child under 10 years old with inherited bone marrow failure, due to receive a stem cell transplant. Here the CDR3 is given as CSATPPRTGSSYEQYF. The DNA sequence follows: TGCAGTGCTACCCCGCCCAGGACAGGGAGCTCCTACGAGCAGTACTTC.